Sequencing of this TCR beta chain was carried out in a study of blood T cell repertoires in COVID-19. This CDR3 contains 15 residues. The V gene's germline CDR1 is SGHTA and CDR2 FQGNSA. V gave up 5 bases and J gave up 4 bases; unmatched junction bases: 8. Data came from immunoSEQ multiplex PCR; TCRdb stores just in-frame clones and leaves some out. The table shows around 230,000 clones, with 70% to 90% occurring only once. The origin of this receptor is a middle-aged man with acute or convalescent COVID-19. The sample was peripheral blood. V usage is TRBV7-2 and J usage is TRBJ2-7; 10 bases align to TRBD1. CDR3 protein: CASSPDRGRTYEQYF. In DNA form, the CDR3 reads TGTGCCAGCAGCCCCGACAGGGGGCGCACATACGAGCAGTACTTC.